This T cell receptor beta chain is from a study of T cell changes during pregnancy in multiple sclerosis. Data came from immunoSEQ multiplex PCR; TCRdb stores just in-frame clones and leaves some out. The sample holds approximately 35,000 clones, about 92% seen once. The sequence was collected from a female donor with multiple sclerosis, enrolled in a pregnancy study. Sequencing was carried out using PBMCs (not recorded whether the cells were cultured).

CDR3 residues: CASTYMGSYTF. Written as DNA, the CDR3 is TGTGCCAGCACTTATATGGGGAGCTACACCTTC. The genes are TRBV9 and TRBJ1-2, with D unresolved. The V and J ends lost 6 bases and 9 bases respectively, with 12 bases between them. Germline V lookup: CDR1 SGDLS, CDR2 YYNGEE. The CDR3 is 11 residues long.